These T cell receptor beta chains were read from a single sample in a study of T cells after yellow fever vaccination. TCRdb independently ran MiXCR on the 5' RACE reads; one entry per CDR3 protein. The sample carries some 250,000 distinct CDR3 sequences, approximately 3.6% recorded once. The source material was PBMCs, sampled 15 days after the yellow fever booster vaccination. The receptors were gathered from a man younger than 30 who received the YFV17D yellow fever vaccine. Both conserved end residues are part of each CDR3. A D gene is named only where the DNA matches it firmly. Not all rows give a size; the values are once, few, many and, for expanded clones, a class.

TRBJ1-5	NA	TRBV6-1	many	CASSDNWRQPQHF	TGTGCCAGCAGTGACAATTGGCGACAGCCCCAGCATTTT
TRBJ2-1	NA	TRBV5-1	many	CASSPAGSGNNEQFF	TGCGCCAGCAGCCCGGCGGGTAGCGGAAACAATGAGCAGTTCTTC
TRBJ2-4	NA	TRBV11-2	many	CASSLQGAKNIQYF	TGTGCCAGCAGCTTACAGGGAGCCAAAAACATTCAGTACTTC
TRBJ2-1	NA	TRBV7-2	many	CASSSPSLQGNEQFF	TGTGCCAGCAGCTCCCCCTCCCTACAGGGAAATGAGCAGTTCTTC
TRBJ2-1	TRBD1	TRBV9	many	CASSVWTGGLNEQFF	TGTGCCAGCAGCGTTTGGACAGGGGGCCTGAATGAGCAGTTCTTC
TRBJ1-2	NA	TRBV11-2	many	CASSLEGARGYTF	TGTGCCAGCAGCTTAGAAGGGGCCCGGGGCTACACCTTC
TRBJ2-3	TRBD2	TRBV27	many	CASVAGAYTDTQYF	TGTGCCAGCGTAGCGGGGGCCTACACAGATACGCAGTATTTT
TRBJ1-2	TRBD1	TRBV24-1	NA	CATSDLVTGRRGYTF	TGTGCCACCAGTGATCTCGTGACAGGGCGGAGGGGCTACACCTTC
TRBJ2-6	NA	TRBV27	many	CASSSPRASGANVLTF	TGTGCCAGCAGTTCCCCTAGGGCCTCTGGAGCCAACGTCCTGACTTTC
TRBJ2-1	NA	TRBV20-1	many	CSAPPRDPGNEQFF	TGCAGTGCTCCCCCCAGGGATCCCGGCAATGAGCAGTTCTTC
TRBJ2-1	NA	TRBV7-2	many	CASSFSQGLNEQFF	TGTGCCAGCAGCTTTTCCCAAGGGTTAAATGAGCAGTTCTTC
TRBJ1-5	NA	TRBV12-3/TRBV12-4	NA	CASSLGTQEPQHF	TGTGCCAGCAGTTTAGGGACCCAAGAGCCCCAGCATTTT
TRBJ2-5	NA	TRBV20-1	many	CSARRGQETQYF	TGCAGTGCCAGGAGGGGGCAAGAGACCCAGTACTTC
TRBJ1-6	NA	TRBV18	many	CASSPTGTGTNSPLHF	TGTGCCAGCTCCCCTACCGGAACAGGGACCAATTCACCCCTCCACTTT
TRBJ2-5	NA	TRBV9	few	CASSVAWTDQTQYF	TGTGCCAGCAGCGTAGCGTGGACAGACCAGACCCAGTACTTC
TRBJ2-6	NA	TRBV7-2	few	CASSEGRPGANVLTF	TGTGCCAGCAGCGAAGGGAGGCCCGGGGCCAACGTCCTGACTTTC
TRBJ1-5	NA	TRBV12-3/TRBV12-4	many	CASTDGYPNQPQHF	TGTGCCAGCACCGACGGATATCCCAATCAGCCCCAGCATTTT
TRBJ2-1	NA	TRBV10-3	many	CAISESGSWGEQFF	TGTGCCATCAGTGAGTCTGGATCTTGGGGGGAGCAGTTCTTC
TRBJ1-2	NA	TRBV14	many	CASSQEGRAGGYTF	TGTGCCAGCAGCCAAGAGGGAAGGGCCGGGGGCTACACCTTC
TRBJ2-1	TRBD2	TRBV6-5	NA	CASSYGASGWPMEQFF	TGTGCCAGCAGTTACGGTGCTAGCGGGTGGCCGATGGAGCAGTTCTTC
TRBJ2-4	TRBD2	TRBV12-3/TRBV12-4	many	CASSFSGGGNIQYF	TGTGCCAGCAGTTTTAGCGGGGGTGGAAACATTCAGTACTTC
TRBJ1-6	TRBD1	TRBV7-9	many	CASSVGQDNSPLHF	TGTGCCAGCAGCGTCGGACAGGATAATTCACCCCTCCACTTT
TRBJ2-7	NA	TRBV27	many	CASSPGPWEQYF	TGTGCCAGCAGTCCAGGACCTTGGGAGCAGTACTTC
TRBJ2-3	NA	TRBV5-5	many	CASSFDGPDTQYF	TGTGCCAGCAGCTTCGACGGGCCAGATACGCAGTATTTT
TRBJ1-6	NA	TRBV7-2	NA	CASRLGHSSYNSPLHF	TGTGCCAGCAGGCTGGGACACAGCTCCTATAATTCACCCCTCCACTTT
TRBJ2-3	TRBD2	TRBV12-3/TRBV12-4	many	CASSLLAGGPGDTQYF	TGTGCCAGCAGTCTACTAGCGGGGGGGCCGGGAGATACGCAGTATTTT
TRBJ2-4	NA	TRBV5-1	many	CASSLATGSDIQYF	TGCGCCAGCAGCTTGGCCACAGGTTCGGACATTCAGTACTTC
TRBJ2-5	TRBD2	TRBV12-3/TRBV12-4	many	CASSYNPHGLGEETQYF	TGTGCCAGCAGCTACAACCCTCACGGACTAGGGGAAGAGACCCAGTACTTC
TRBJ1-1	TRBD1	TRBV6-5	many	CASSYSTGPVRGEAFF	TGTGCCAGCAGTTACTCGACAGGGCCAGTGAGGGGTGAAGCTTTCTTT
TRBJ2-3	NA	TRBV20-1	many	CSVGWDLNTDTQYF	TGCAGTGTGGGTTGGGACCTCAACACAGATACGCAGTATTTT
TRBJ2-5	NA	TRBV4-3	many	CASSQDPAQETQYF	TGCGCCAGCAGCCAAGACCCAGCCCAAGAGACCCAGTACTTC
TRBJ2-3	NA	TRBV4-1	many	CASSQEGPSADTQYF	TGCGCCAGCAGCCAAGAGGGACCTAGCGCGGATACGCAGTATTTT
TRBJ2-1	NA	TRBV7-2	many	CASSQRFPGSSYNEQFF	TGTGCCAGCAGCCAAAGGTTTCCCGGATCCTCCTACAATGAGCAGTTCTTC
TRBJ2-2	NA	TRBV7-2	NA	CASSSMGNANTGELFF	TGTGCCAGCAGCTCCATGGGGAACGCGAACACCGGGGAGCTGTTTTTT
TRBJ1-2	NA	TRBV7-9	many	CASTIPAGFGYGYTF	TGTGCCAGCACCATTCCTGCAGGGTTCGGATATGGCTACACCTTC
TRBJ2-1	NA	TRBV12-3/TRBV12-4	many	CASSFAYNEQFF	TGTGCCAGCAGTTTTGCTTACAATGAGCAGTTCTTC
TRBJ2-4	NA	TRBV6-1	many	CASSEARRLAKNIQYF	TGTGCCAGCAGTGAAGCTAGGAGACTAGCCAAAAACATTCAGTACTTC
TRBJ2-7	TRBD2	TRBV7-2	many	CASSLVLGIGSGGAAQYF	TGTGCCAGCAGCTTAGTTCTCGGGATTGGTAGCGGGGGGGCCGCGCAGTACTTC
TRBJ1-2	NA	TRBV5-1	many	CASSLEDYGYTF	TGCGCCAGCAGCTTGGAGGACTATGGCTACACCTTC
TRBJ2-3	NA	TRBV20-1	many	CSARGAALDTQYF	TGCAGTGCTAGAGGGGCAGCGTTAGATACGCAGTATTTT
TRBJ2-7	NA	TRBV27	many	CASSPRGVLREQYF	TGTGCCAGCAGTCCAAGGGGGGTTCTTAGGGAGCAGTACTTC
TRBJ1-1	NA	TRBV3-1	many	CASSQLNTEAFF	TGTGCCAGCAGCCAGCTGAACACTGAAGCTTTCTTT
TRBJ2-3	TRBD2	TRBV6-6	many	CASRKGGNTDTQYF	TGTGCCAGCAGGAAGGGAGGGAACACAGATACGCAGTATTTT